Shown below are 31 T cell receptor beta chains from a single sample sequenced in a study of cytomegalovirus exposure and HLA in healthy donors. In the PCR, 60 Vbeta and 13 Jbeta primers were used. The table came from immunoSEQ multiplex PCR; TCRdb's copy has only in-frame clones and leaves some out. The table records some 130,000 clones, around 79% of them present only once. The sample taken for sequencing was PBMCs. The source of these receptors is a woman in her thirties or forties in good health and CMV-seronegative.

This rearrangement joins TRBV7-9 to TRBJ1-2, with TRBD1 identical over 8 bases. CDR1 and CDR2 from the germline V gene are SEHNR and FQNEAQ (reference sequence). The CDR3 covers 14 residues. Trimming at V came to 6 bases and at J to 4 bases, leaving 7 bases not matched to a gene. The CDR3 here is CASSSTGGTYGYTF. In nucleotides, the CDR3 is TGTGCCAGCAGTTCAACAGGGGGGACCTATGGCTACACCTTC.

In this sample, this clone turned up once. The CDR3 spells CSCPGNTEAFF. Here the CDR3 DNA reads TGCAGTTGCCCAGGGAACACTGAAGCTTTCTTT. The V gene is TRBV20-1, the J gene TRBJ1-1; D not certain. Germline lookup yields CDR1 DFQATT and CDR2 SNEGSKA (reference sequence). Trimming cost V 8 bases and J 1 base, with 8 bases left between them. The CDR3 loop spans 11 amino acids.

The chain joins TRBV4-2 to TRBJ2-1, with 14 nucleotides matching TRBD2. The CDR3 is 16 amino acids. Germline V gene data show CDR1 as LGHNA and CDR2 as YNFKEQ. With 4 bases clipped from V and 5 bases from J, the junction kept 4 bases outside the gene matches. CDR3 nucleotide sequence: TGTGCCAGCAGCCCCCGACTAGCGGGGGGGAACAATGAGCAGTTCTTC. Protein sequence: CASSPRLAGGNNEQFF.

The chain employs TRBV19 and TRBJ1-2; D perhaps matches TRBD1 (5 bases). V lost 7 bases and J 0 bases, leaving 18 bases between the germline ends. This CDR3 region has 16 residues. Germline values: CDR1 LNHDA, CDR2 SQIVND (reference sequence). This chain's CDR3 is CASNKGVSATNYGYTF. CDR3 sequence (DNA): TGTGCCAGTAACAAAGGGGTTTCAGCTACTAACTATGGCTACACCTTC.

The chain couples TRBV7-2 to TRBJ2-1, with TRBD2 matching over 9 bases. The germline gives CDR1 SGHTA, CDR2 FQGNSA. The CDR3 consists of 17 residues. The ends lost 3 bases at V and 6 bases at J; junction bases unmatched: 12. As DNA, the CDR3 is TGTGCCAGCAGCTTCCCCGCGGGGGGGGCGATTGGCAATGAGCAGTTCTTC. Its protein is CASSFPAGGAIGNEQFF.

The chain is built from TRBV7-6 and TRBJ1-1; D remains ambiguous. Trimming stripped 9 bases from V and 1 base from J, with 6 bases between. The CDR3 spans 11 residues. CDR1 and CDR2 from the germline V gene are SGHVS and FNYEAQ. CDR3 in DNA: TGTGCCAGTATCCGGAACACTGAAGCTTTCTTT. Translating it yields CASIRNTEAFF.

This clone was counted a single time. CDR3: CASSLGPENTEAFF. CDR3 in DNA: TGTGCCAGCAGCTTAGGGCCAGAAAACACTGAAGCTTTCTTT. V usage is TRBV7-2 and J usage is TRBJ1-1, with D unresolved. V gave up 1 base and J gave up 2 bases, with 8 bases separating them. This CDR3 spans 14 amino acids. From germline, CDR1 is SGHTA and CDR2 FQGNSA.

The sample holds a few counts of this clone. The chain joins TRBV2 to TRBJ1-5, with D perhaps TRBD1 (5 bases). This CDR3 is 14 amino acids long. Trimming removed 5 bases at V and 6 bases at J, with 14 bases between. Germline CDR1 reads SNHLY; CDR2 reads FYNNEI. Here the CDR3 reads CASSPARDGQPQHF. The CDR3 bases are TGTGCCAGCAGTCCAGCCAGGGATGGTCAGCCCCAGCATTTT.

The chain links TRBV18 to TRBJ1-6; D remains ambiguous. The V gene lost 4 bases and the J gene lost 9 bases, with 16 bases spanning the gap. The CDR3 is made up of 15 amino acids. The germline CDR1 and CDR2 sequences are KGHSH and LQKENI. The CDR3 loop reads CASSLDPRSPSPLHF. The CDR3 DNA follows: TGTGCCAGCTCACTTGACCCTAGAAGCCCTTCACCCCTCCACTTT.

The chain combines TRBV28 with TRBJ1-5, with 10 bases that match TRBD1. The CDR3 contains 16 residues. V lost 5 bases to trimming and J lost 3 bases; unmatched junction nucleotides: 7. In germline, CDR1 is MDHEN, CDR2 SYDVKM. In DNA, the CDR3 is TGTGCCAGCAGTCCCTCGGGACAGGGGCCCAATCAGCCCCAGCATTTT. It is translated as CASSPSGQGPNQPQHF.

J is TRBJ2-5 and V is TRBV6-6; D may be TRBD2 (7 bases). The germline CDR1 and CDR2 sequences are MNHNY and SVGAGI (reference sequence). CDR3 length: 14 residues. V lost 8 bases and J 0 bases, leaving 13 bases between the germline ends. The CDR3 DNA is TGTGCCAGCTCAGAGGGGGGGCACCAAGAGACCCAGTACTTC. Protein sequence: CASSEGGHQETQYF.

The chain uses TRBV6-1 and TRBJ1-2; tentative D call: TRBD1 (5 bases). The CDR3 totals 15 residues. Trimming pared 0 bases from V and 0 bases from J, leaving 8 bases between. CDR1 and CDR2 (germline): MNHNS, SASEGT. In DNA, the CDR3 is TGTGCCAGCAGTGAAGCGGGGGGAGCTAACTATGGCTACACCTTC. Amino acid sequence: CASSEAGGANYGYTF.

This chain uses TRBV5-1 with TRBJ2-1; TRBD2 agrees at 8 bases. The J segment lost 9 bases and the V segment lost 4 bases, leaving 6 bases of the junction unmatched. Germline CDR1 SGHRS, CDR2 YFSETQ. CDR3 length: 13 amino acids. The CDR3 DNA reads as TGCGCCAGCAGCGCCCAACGGGGGGGTGAGCAGTTCTTC. This encodes CASSAQRGGEQFF.

This clone appeared a single time. This chain joins TRBV7-9 and TRBJ1-2; perhaps TRBD1 as D (6 bases). CDR3 length equals 15 residues. Trimming removed 1 base from V and 5 bases from J, with 14 bases in between. Germline loops: CDR1 SEHNR, CDR2 FQNEAQ (reference sequence). CDR3 region: CASSLETGRLYGYTF. CDR3 nucleotide sequence: TGTGCCAGCAGCTTAGAGACAGGCCGATTATATGGCTACACCTTC.

The V and J genes are TRBV18 and TRBJ2-7; 13 nucleotides match TRBD2. The CDR3 runs 15 residues. Germline V gene sequence: CDR1 KGHSH, CDR2 LQKENI. V shed 4 bases and J 2 bases; nucleotides not matched to a gene: 2. The CDR3 DNA sequence: TGTGCCAGCTCACGAGGGACTAGCGGGACCTACGAGCAGTACTTC. Its translation is CASSRGTSGTYEQYF.

The chain combines TRBV6-4 with TRBJ2-5; D is possibly TRBD2 (7 bases). The CDR3 contains 16 residues. Germline CDR1 and CDR2: MRHNA and SNTAGT. V lost 2 bases and J 2 bases, leaving 15 bases between the germline ends. CDR3 DNA sequence: TGTGCCAGCAGTGACGAGAGGAGGGGGGGTCAAGAGACCCAGTACTTC. Translation gives CASSDERRGGQETQYF.

The sample holds a few counts of this clone. DNA of the CDR3: TGTGCCAGCAGCTTAGTAACAGATGGGAGTTCACCCCTCCACTTT. Residues: CASSLVTDGSSPLHF. The chain uses TRBV7-9 and TRBJ1-6; no clear D gene. Germline CDR1 reads SEHNR; CDR2 reads FQNEAQ (reference sequence). The CDR3 is 15 amino acids. V gave up 1 base and J gave up 9 bases, with 13 bases separating them.

This clone was counted once. The V call is TRBV9, the J call TRBJ2-5; D gene unclear. CDR1 and CDR2 (germline): SGDLS, YYNGEE. This CDR3 region has 14 residues. The germline V and J ends were trimmed by 0 bases and 1 base, with 7 bases remaining between them. CDR3 residues: CASSVAVGQETQYF. The CDR3, as DNA: TGTGCCAGCAGCGTAGCGGTCGGCCAAGAGACCCAGTACTTC.

The rearrangement joins TRBV2 to TRBJ1-4, with unresolved D. Germline V gene lookup returns CDR1 SNHLY and CDR2 FYNNEI. Between the trimmed V and J ends, which lost 4 bases and 8 bases, there was a span of 14 bases. There are 14 residues in the CDR3. The CDR3 DNA sequence: TGTGCCAGCAGTGCGTCCGGGTTCGGGGAAAAACTGTTTTTT. Translation gives CASSASGFGEKLFF.

The chain links TRBV4-3 to TRBJ1-2; D might be TRBD1 (5 bases). The CDR3 has 14 amino acids. Germline V CDR1 and CDR2: LGHNA, YSLEER. The V and J ends lost 1 base and 6 bases respectively, with 12 bases between them. The CDR3, as DNA: TGCGCCAGCAGCCAAGCAGCAGGGACTGATGGCTACACCTTC. Protein: CASSQAAGTDGYTF.

The chain links TRBV4-3 to TRBJ1-1, with D possibly matching TRBD1 (5 bases). Per germline, CDR1 LGHNA and CDR2 YSLEER. The CDR3 is 14 residues long. The V end lost 2 bases, the J end lost 7 bases, and 14 bases lay between the germline ends. The CDR3 reads CASSQLRQTGEAFF. The CDR3 DNA reads as TGCGCCAGCAGCCAATTGCGACAGACTGGTGAAGCTTTCTTT.

The V gene is TRBV15, the J gene TRBJ1-2; D not resolved. CDR1 and CDR2 from the germline V gene are LNHNV and YYDKDF (reference sequence). Trimming left V 5 bases short and J 3 bases short, with 13 bases between. The CDR3 is made up of 14 amino acids. The CDR3 nucleotides are TGTGCCACCAGCCTATCCCCCTCCTACTATGGCTACACCTTC. Its translation: CATSLSPSYYGYTF.

V and J are TRBV14 and TRBJ2-7, with a weak D call TRBD2 (5 bases). Germline CDR1 SGHDN, CDR2 FVKESK. V was clipped by 4 bases and J by 3 bases, with 13 bases between them. The CDR3 sequence is 14 residues long. CDR3 sequence (DNA): TGTGCCAGCAGCCGGCCGGGATCGTACTACGAGCAGTACTTC. Its translation is CASSRPGSYYEQYF.

The rearrangement joins TRBV5-1 to TRBJ2-7; 10 bases agree with TRBD1. CDR1 and CDR2 (germline): SGHRS, YFSETQ. CDR3 length: 15 residues. After removal of 5 bases from V and 7 bases from J, the junction contained 12 bases not matched to a gene. In nucleotides, the CDR3 is TGCGCCAGCAGTGCACCTGACAGGGGGCTCTGGGAGCAGTACTTC. Translating gives CASSAPDRGLWEQYF.

The V call is TRBV10-3, the J call TRBJ1-2; 8 nucleotides align to TRBD1. In germline, CDR1 is ENHRY, CDR2 SYGVKD. The CDR3 runs to 15 residues. The junction had 9 bases not matched to a gene; V was cut back by 3 bases and J by 6 bases. The CDR3 DNA reads as TGTGCCATCAGTGAATCAGGGGGCGGAAGGAATGGCTACACCTTC. Amino acid sequence: CAISESGGGRNGYTF.

The chain recombines TRBV28 with TRBJ1-6; tentative D call: TRBD1 (5 bases). Germline-derived CDR1 and CDR2 are MDHEN and SYDVKM. The CDR3 loop spans 15 amino acids. Trimming shortened V by 6 bases and J by 5 bases, and 14 bases separated the two germline ends. The CDR3 sequence: CASRVGGEHNSPLHF. Here the CDR3 DNA reads TGTGCCAGCAGGGTCGGGGGGGAGCATAATTCACCCCTCCACTTT.

V gene TRBV7-8 combines with J gene TRBJ1-6, with D possibly TRBD1 on 6 matching bases. Trimming took off 5 bases at V and 7 bases at J, with 15 bases between the two ends. Looked up from germline, CDR1 is SGHVS and CDR2 is FQNEAQ. The CDR3 is 15 residues long. CDR3 bases: TGTGCCAGCAGCGCCGGACAGACGGGGAATTCACCCCTCCACTTT. Translation gives CASSAGQTGNSPLHF.

The genes are TRBV11-2 and TRBJ2-7; no clear D gene. The V gene lost 2 bases and the J gene lost 3 bases, with 14 bases spanning the gap. The CDR3 contains 15 residues. The V gene's germline CDR1 is SGHAT and CDR2 FQNNGV. CDR3 sequence: CASSLSYEEGYEQYF. In DNA, the CDR3 is TGTGCCAGCAGCTTATCCTATGAGGAAGGCTACGAGCAGTACTTC.

The chain joins TRBV7-9 to TRBJ2-2, with 7 bases that match TRBD1. The length of the CDR3 is 15 residues. The V gene end was trimmed by 5 bases and the J gene end by 3 bases; junction bases not matched to a gene: 6. The germline V gene has CDR1 SEHNR and CDR2 FQNEAQ (reference sequence). This chain's CDR3 is CASSLTTGYTGELFF. The CDR3 coding sequence is TGTGCCAGCAGCCTCACGACAGGGTACACCGGGGAGCTGTTTTTT. Complete variable domain (other parts from reference TRBV7-9 and TRBJ2-2): DTGVSQNPRHKITKRGQNVTFRCDPISEHNRLYWYRQTLGQGPEFLTYFQNEAQLEKSRLLSDRFSAERPKGSFSTLEIQRTEQGDSAMYLCASSLTTGYTGELFFGEGSRLTVL.

This clone was observed once. V is TRBV7-2 and J is TRBJ2-4; the D gene is possibly TRBD2 (6 bases). Trimming pared 3 bases from V and 0 bases from J, leaving 12 bases between. The CDR3 length is 16 residues. CDR1 and CDR2 (germline): SGHTA, FQGNSA. The CDR3 DNA reads as TGTGCCAGCAGCTTCGCAGTAGCGGTAGCCAAAAACATTCAGTACTTC. It encodes CASSFAVAVAKNIQYF.

The DNA for the CDR3 is TGCGCCAGCAGCCTTCCAATGGGGCAGGGGAACTTTGGAAACACCATATATTTT. It encodes CASSLPMGQGNFGNTIYF. The chain combines TRBV4-1 with TRBJ1-3; a weak D match, TRBD1 (6 bases). Germline loops: CDR1 MGHRA, CDR2 YSYEKL. Trimming pared 4 bases from V and 3 bases from J, leaving 22 bases between. The length of the CDR3 is 18 residues.